These 4 T cell receptor beta chains share one sample of origin, sequenced in a study of tumor and adjacent non-tumor tissue in lung cancer. The template was RNA from unsorted bulk tissue. The normal lung tissue was taken more than 3 cm from the tumor edge. Three rounds of nested PCR, following a modified ARM-PCR protocol, produced the TCRbeta library. TCRdb fed the multiplex PCR reads into MiXCR, producing one record per CDR3 protein. The data contain 90,000 to 110,000 distinct CDR3 sequences, 62% of them singletons. The material sequenced was distant non-tumor lung tissue. The receptors originated from a man aged 55 to 70 with non-small cell lung cancer.

The chain recombines TRBV6-6 with TRBJ2-3; D is perhaps TRBD1 (5 bases). The germline V gene has CDR1 MNHNY and CDR2 SVGAGI (reference sequence). The CDR3 sequence is 14 residues long. V lost 8 bases and J 0 bases, leaving 12 bases between the germline ends. For the CDR3, the DNA is TGTGCCAGCCCTCCCAGGGCTAGCACAGATACGCAGTATTTT. Amino acids: CASPPRASTDTQYF.

With regard to this clonotype: A read error may explain this, as a much larger clone is one base away. The rearrangement uses TRBV6-1 and TRBJ1-4; a possible D gene is TRBD1 (6 bases). This CDR3 is built from 19 residues. The V gene's germline CDR1 is MNHNS and CDR2 SASEGT. The CDR3, as DNA: TGTACCAGCAGTGAAGGGGGGGGCGTAGTAGGGGCCCGGAGGGAAAAACTGTTTTTT. Protein sequence: CTSSEGGGVVGARREKLFF.

This clonotype appeared once. The chain joins TRBV14 to TRBJ2-2; D uncertain. The CDR3 has 15 amino acids. CDR1 and CDR2 (germline): SGHDN, FVKESK. V lost 1 base, J lost 7 bases, and 13 bases lay in between. The CDR3 DNA sequence: TGTGCCAGCAGCCAAGTGATGGTCGACATCGGGGAGCTGTTTTTT. This translates into CASSQVMVDIGELFF.

Points on this clonotype: Given the absence of the conserved phenylalanine or tryptophan at the CDR3 end, a read error is likely. This chain links TRBV5-1 with TRBJ2-1; no clear D gene. CDR3 size: 16 residues. Trimming cost V 0 bases and J 2 bases, with 12 bases left between them. The germline V gene has CDR1 SGHRS and CDR2 YFSETQ. DNA for the CDR3: TGCGCCAGCAGCTTGGTAGAGACCACCACCTACAATGAGCAGTTCATC. Amino acids: CASSLVETTTYNEQFI.